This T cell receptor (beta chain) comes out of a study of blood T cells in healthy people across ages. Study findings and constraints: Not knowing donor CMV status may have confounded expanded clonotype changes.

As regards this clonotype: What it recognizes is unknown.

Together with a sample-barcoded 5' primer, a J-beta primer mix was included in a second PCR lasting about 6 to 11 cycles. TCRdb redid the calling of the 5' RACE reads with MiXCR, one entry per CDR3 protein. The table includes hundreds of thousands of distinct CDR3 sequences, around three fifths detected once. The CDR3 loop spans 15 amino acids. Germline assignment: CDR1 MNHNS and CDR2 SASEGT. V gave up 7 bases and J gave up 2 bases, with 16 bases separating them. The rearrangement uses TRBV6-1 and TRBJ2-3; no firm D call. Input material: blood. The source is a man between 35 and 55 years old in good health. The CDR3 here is CASTRAAQLTDTQYF. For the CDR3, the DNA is TGTGCCAGCACTCGGGCTGCCCAACTCACAGATACGCAGTATTTT.